The next 4 T cell receptor beta chains were all read from a single sample in a study of T cell changes during pregnancy in multiple sclerosis (dated by TCRdb to about 2019). The library relied on the immunoSEQ multiplex PCR assay. Sourced from immuneACCESS, this table was stored by TCRdb with only in-frame sequences that have V and J called. A share of the clones is absent; for the studies checked, an unresolved V gene accounts for under half, and the remainder has no known explanation. Across this sample there are approximately 71,000 clones, with 80% to 95% seen only once. The top ten clones comprise around 2% of the sample. The sample consisted of peripheral blood, taken in the second trimester of pregnancy. All receptors derive from a female donor with multiple sclerosis, enrolled in a pregnancy study.

This clone was counted between two and nine times. The V and J genes are TRBV30 and TRBJ2-7; D remains ambiguous. Trimming stripped 2 bases from V and 1 base from J, with 12 bases between. In germline, CDR1 is GTSNPN, CDR2 SVGIG (reference sequence). The CDR3 totals 14 residues. CDR3 bases: TGTGCCTGGAGTCGCTCTGGGCTATCCTACGAGCAGTACTTC. It translates to CAWSRSGLSYEQYF.

The gene calls are TRBV9 and TRBJ1-3, with D possibly being TRBD1 (5 bases). Germline V gene data show CDR1 as SGDLS and CDR2 as YYNGEE. The CDR3 contains 15 residues. V was clipped by 0 bases and J by 2 bases, with 9 bases between them. The CDR3 loop reads CASSVEWGAGNTIYF. The CDR3 DNA is TGTGCCAGCAGCGTAGAATGGGGCGCTGGAAACACCATATATTTT. Based on the CDR3 plus reference TRBV9 and TRBJ1-3, the full variable domain is DSGVTQTPKHLITATGQRVTLRCSPRSGDLSVYWYQQSLDQGLQFLIQYYNGEERAKGNILERFSAQQFPDLHSELNLSSLELGDSALYFCASSVEWGAGNTIYFGEGSWLTVV.

The V gene is TRBV11-2, the J gene TRBJ2-5; D is uncertain. The J call may be faulty, since TRBJ2-7 better matches the DNA end. The germline gives CDR1 SGHAT, CDR2 FQNNGV. The CDR3 extends over 14 amino acids. The CDR3 sequence: CASSKPRSSYEQYF. The CDR3 bases are TGTGCCAGCAGCAAGCCTAGGAGCTCCTACGAGCAGTACTTC.

J is TRBJ2-1 and V is TRBV4-2, with D possibly matching TRBD2 (6 bases). The germline V gene encodes CDR1 LGHNA and CDR2 YNFKEQ. This CDR3 has 13 amino acids. The V and J ends lost 4 bases and 7 bases respectively, with 11 bases between them. Here the CDR3 DNA reads TGTGCCAGCAGCCGCGTGGGGGGTAATGAGCAGTTCTTC. Translation gives CASSRVGGNEQFF.